This TCR beta chain is drawn from a study of cytomegalovirus exposure and HLA in healthy donors. CDR1 LGHNT and CDR2 FRNRAP come from the germline V gene. The CDR3 covers 14 residues. Unmatched junction bases numbered 3, after V lost 7 bases and J lost 2 bases. PCR employed 60 Vbeta and 13 Jbeta primers. Data came from immunoSEQ multiplex PCR; TCRdb stores just in-frame clones and leaves some out. The sample has roughly 190,000 clones; 75% to 90% are singletons. This clone was seen more than once but under ten times. Antigen unknown. Whole-study findings and limits: As a later analysis revealed, most CMV-associated TCR beta chains appeared HLA-restricted.

Material for sequencing was PBMCs. The chain uses TRBV12-5 and TRBJ2-7, with 12 bases matching TRBD2. The sequence was collected from a man younger than 40 in good health and CMV-seronegative. CDR3 coding DNA: TGTGCTAGTGCTCCTAGCGGGGGGGCCTACGAGCAGTACTTC. This translates into CASAPSGGAYEQYF.